Described below is a single TCR beta chain sequence and its context. What it recognizes is unknown. These data are taken from a study of cytomegalovirus exposure and HLA in healthy donors. Study summary: In terms of ancestry, the Caucasian-associated cluster contained roughly 80% of the 300 to 400 genotyped donors. Study results and limitations: Among the most significant clusters, several appeared linked to common viral pathogens in a later analysis.

The germline V gene encodes CDR1 SQVTM and CDR2 ANQGSEA. V lost 5 bases to trimming and J lost 5 bases, with 9 bases between them. CDR3 length equals 11 residues. 60 Vbeta and 13 Jbeta primers were used in PCR. Clones were read by immunoSEQ multiplex PCR, and TCRdb kept only the in-frame ones, dropping some. Counted here are around 120,000 clones, 81% occurring once; the ten biggest clones make up 0.55% to 0.75%. Donors consisted of healthy bone marrow donors. The receptor was derived from a man aged 18 to 29 in good health and CMV-seronegative. The sequencing input was PBMCs. The V and J genes are TRBV29-1 and TRBJ2-5; D is ambiguous. The CDR3 bases are TGCAGCGTTCAGGTTGGGGAGACCCAGTACTTC. Translation: CSVQVGETQYF. Together with reference TRBV29-1 and TRBJ2-5, the CDR3 gives the full variable domain: SAVISQKPSRDICQRGTSLTIQCQVDSQVTMMFWYRQQPGQSLTLIATANQGSEATYESGFVIDKFPISRPNLTFSTLTVSNMSPEDSSIYLCSVQVGETQYFGPGTRLLVL.